This paragraph reports one T cell receptor beta chain. What it binds is not known. The data derive from a study of CD8+CD57+ T cells in acquired aplastic anemia. Study at large: Across the sorted CD4+ and CD8+ cells, DNA amounts averaged about 3 ug.

General study results and limits: Overlapping CD8+ CDR3 repertoires of patients and controls contained roughly 29 shared sequences.

CDR1 is SEHNR and CDR2 is FQNEAQ in the germline V gene (reference sequence). Trimming took off 8 bases at V and 0 bases at J, with 3 bases between the two ends. The CDR3 is 11 residues long. Investigators profiled TCR beta VDJ and CDR3 from genomic DNA template. TCRdb used MiXCR to reprocess the reads, holding one entry per CDR3 protein. The table includes around 200,000 distinct CDR3 sequences, 61% detected once. This chain connects TRBV7-9 to TRBJ2-3; D is undetermined. Material for sequencing was sorted CD4+, CD8+, or CD8+CD57+ T cells (not recorded which) from PBMCs. The sequence was collected from a human donor in good health. The CDR3 sequence is CASRSTDTQYF. CDR3 coding DNA: TGTGCCAGCCGTAGCACAGATACGCAGTATTTT.